This T cell receptor (beta chain) was identified during a study of T cells in Graves' hyperthyroidism and ophthalmopathy. Study in general: Upon initial diagnosis and before any treatment, peripheral blood was collected.

There are many counts of this clonotype. CDR1 and CDR2 (germline): LGHNT, FRNRAP. CDR3 length: 14 amino acids. The V end lost 1 base, the J end lost 4 bases, and 10 bases lay between the germline ends. In patients aged 18 to 65, hyperthyroidism was newly diagnosed, with duration under 2 months. Lactation, pregnancy, other autoimmune disease or uncontrolled infection led to exclusion of patients. The diagnostic basis comprised clinical symptoms, serum thyroxine and TRAb, thyroid ultrasound and orbital computed tomography. Amplification of TCR beta CDR3 regions was performed using RNA transcripts as template. The study used the HTBI primer set for a first-round RT-PCR of the TCR CDR3. TCRdb passed the multiplex PCR reads through MiXCR, listing each CDR3 protein once. This sample has a few hundred thousand distinct CDR3 sequences, with under 15% found just once.

The specimen sequenced was blood. The V call is TRBV12-5, the J call TRBJ1-1; D perhaps matches TRBD1 (6 bases). This TCR derives from a woman aged 25-40 years with Graves' hyperthyroidism. Here the CDR3 reads CASGLGGGGTEAFF. The CDR3 nucleotides are TGTGCTAGTGGTTTGGGGGGAGGGGGCACTGAAGCTTTCTTT.